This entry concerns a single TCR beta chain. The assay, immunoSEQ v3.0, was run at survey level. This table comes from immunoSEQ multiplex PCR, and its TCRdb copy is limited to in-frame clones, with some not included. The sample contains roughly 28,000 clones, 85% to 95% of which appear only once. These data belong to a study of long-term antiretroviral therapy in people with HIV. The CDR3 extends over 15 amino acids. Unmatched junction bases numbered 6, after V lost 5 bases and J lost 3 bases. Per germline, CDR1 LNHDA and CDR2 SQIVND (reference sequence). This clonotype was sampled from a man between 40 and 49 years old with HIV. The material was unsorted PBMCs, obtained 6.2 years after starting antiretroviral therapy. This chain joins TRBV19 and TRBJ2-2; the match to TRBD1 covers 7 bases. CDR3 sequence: CASSDSGTDTGELFF. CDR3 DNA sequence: TGTGCCAGTAGTGACTCCGGGACAGACACCGGGGAGCTGTTTTTT.